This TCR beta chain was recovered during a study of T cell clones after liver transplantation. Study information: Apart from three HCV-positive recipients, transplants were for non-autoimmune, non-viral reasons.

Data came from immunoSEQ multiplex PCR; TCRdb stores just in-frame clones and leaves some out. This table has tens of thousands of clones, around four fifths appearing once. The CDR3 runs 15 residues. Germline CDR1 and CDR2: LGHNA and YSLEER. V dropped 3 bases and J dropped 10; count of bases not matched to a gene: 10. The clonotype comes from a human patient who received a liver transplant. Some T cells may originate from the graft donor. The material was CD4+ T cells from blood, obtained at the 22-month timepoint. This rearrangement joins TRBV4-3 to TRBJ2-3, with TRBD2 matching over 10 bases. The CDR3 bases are TGCGCCAGCAGCCAGACTAGCGGGCGGGGGGATGCGCAGTATTTT. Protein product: CASSQTSGRGDAQYF.